The present T cell receptor (beta chain) was sequenced within a study of identical twins (dated by TCRdb to 2015 to 2016). At the level of the whole study: To test whether fetal clonotypes persist, the study used deep sequencing on TCR alpha and beta repertoires from monozygotic twins, unrelated adults of various ages, and cord blood. To rule out contamination, replicate twin experiments were performed at different times with different library preparation protocols. The full study reports these points: Abundant cord blood beta clonotypes had fewer insertions, young adult naive repertoires showed a similar but weaker trend, and memory repertoires showed no such trend. Invariant T cells such as MAIT and iNKT could partly confound zero-insertion analyses, although diverse VJ usage argued against such confounding for most clonotypes. Because the same donors could not be followed over many years, the conclusions depended on cross-sectional statistical analysis. Compared with coincidental sharing between unrelated individuals, out-of-frame TCR alpha sequences shared between twins showed an excess of sequences with low generation probability. In beta out-of-frame sequences, excess twin sharing was weaker, because having fewer shared sequences lowered the signal-to-noise ratio. In monozygotic twins, out-of-frame TCR alpha sharing was systematically underestimated by recombination models, although the models agreed with sharing between unrelated individuals.

The CDR3 contains 14 residues, cysteine and phenylalanine counted. CDR3 DNA is the only sequence kept; it has 42 bases, read in frame from the first base. CDR1 and CDR2 were assigned from the germline V gene (reference sequence) as DFQATT and SNEGSKA. V gives up 6 bases and J gives up 1 base, and the segment between their germline ends measures 14 bases. The sample holds a few counts of this clonotype. Its antigen specificity is not known. No qualities accompany the bases; no much larger clone lies one base away. The library was generated by 5' RACE. The run used an Illumina HiSeq 2000. Template switching added a universal primer binding site, and the final cDNA carried a unique molecular identifier that allowed TCR cDNA molecules to be counted accurately. Specific primers in the conserved constant-segment region were used to synthesize first-strand cDNA for the TCR alpha and beta chains. To control for contamination, every cDNA library was double barcoded, receiving both a SMART-Mk sample barcode and Illumina barcodes. TruSeq adapter sequences along with Illumina sample barcodes were introduced in two successive PCR steps. TCR alpha and beta cDNA libraries were sequenced on the Illumina HiSeq platform with custom primers. The study's processing was this. MiGEC processed the raw reads to extract unique molecular identifiers, while MiXCR was used to determine the CDR3 positions. Recombination models were inferred per individual with the repgenHMM and IGoR tools using an EM algorithm. The analysis of shared clonotypes was done with the tcR package in R, with sharing normalized by the product of cloneset sizes. Out-of-frame nonproductive sequences were analyzed to study raw recombination free of thymic and clonal selection effects. TCRdb redid the processing of the public reads, applying fastp at Q25 and MiXCR, and retained in-frame beta chains. Every entry covers one CDR3 protein and lists the most common genes and DNA from its rows. It is TCRdb's table, rather than the study itself, that gives the V and J calls and clone size. The sample includes around 960,000 distinct CDR3 sequences, with roughly 12% observed a single time. The ten largest clones add up to roughly 1.6% of the sample.

All donors were healthy Caucasians. The twin cohort consisted of three pairs of female monozygotic twins, all aged roughly 18 to 29 years. The RNA used for TCR libraries was isolated from peripheral blood mononuclear cells. These records were also assigned to another study, of yellow fever vaccine responses in identical twins. As described in the second report: According to the authors, the vaccine-induced T cell response in identical twins seemed to be partly convergent and partly specific to each individual. In identical twins, the study followed T cell clones that responded to the vaccine with precision.

The sequence came from a woman under 30 in good health. The sequenced material came from PBMCs. The chain is encoded by TRBV20-1 joined to TRBJ2-3; the D segment could be TRBD1, given 5 matching bases. The DNA is TGCAGTGCACTCCAGGGTCGTCGCACAGATACGCAGTATTTT. Its protein product is CSALQGRRTDTQYF.